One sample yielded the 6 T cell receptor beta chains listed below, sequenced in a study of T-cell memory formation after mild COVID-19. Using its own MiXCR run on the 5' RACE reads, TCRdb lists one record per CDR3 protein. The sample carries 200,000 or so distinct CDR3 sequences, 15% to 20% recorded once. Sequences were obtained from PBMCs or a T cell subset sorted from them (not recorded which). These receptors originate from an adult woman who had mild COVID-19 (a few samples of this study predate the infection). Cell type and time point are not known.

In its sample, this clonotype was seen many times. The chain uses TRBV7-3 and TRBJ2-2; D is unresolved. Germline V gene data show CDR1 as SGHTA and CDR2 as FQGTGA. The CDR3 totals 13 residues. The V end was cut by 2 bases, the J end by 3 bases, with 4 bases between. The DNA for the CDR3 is TGTGCCAGCAGCTTAGAGTACACCGGGGAGCTGTTTTTT. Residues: CASSLEYTGELFF. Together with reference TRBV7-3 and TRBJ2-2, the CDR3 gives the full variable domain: GAGVSQTPSNKVTEKGKYVELRCDPISGHTALYWYRQSLGQGPEFLIYFQGTGAADDSGLPNDRFFAVRPEGSVSTLKIQRTERGDSAVYLCASSLEYTGELFFGEGSRLTVL.

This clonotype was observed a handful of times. CDR3 DNA sequence: TGCAGTGCTAGGAAGTTCAATCAGCCCCAGCATTTT. Residues: CSARKFNQPQHF. The chain uses TRBV20-1 and TRBJ1-5, with D unresolved. With 3 bases removed from V and 3 bases from J, the gap between germline ends came to 6 bases. The CDR3 consists of 12 residues. CDR1 DFQATT and CDR2 SNEGSKA come from the germline V gene (reference sequence).

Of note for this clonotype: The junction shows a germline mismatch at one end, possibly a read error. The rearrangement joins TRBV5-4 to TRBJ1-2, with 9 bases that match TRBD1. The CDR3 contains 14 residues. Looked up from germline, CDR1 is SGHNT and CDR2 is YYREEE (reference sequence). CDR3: CASSLESGQGTPSF. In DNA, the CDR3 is TGTGCCAGCAGCTTGGAGAGTGGACAGGGGACCCCCTCCTTC. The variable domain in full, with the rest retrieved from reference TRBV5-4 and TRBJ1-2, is ETGVTQSPTHLIKTRGQQVTLRCSSQSGHNTVSWYQQALGQGPQFIFQYYREEENGRGNFPPRFSGLQFPNYSSELNVNALELDDSALYLCASSLESGQGTPSFGSGTRLTVV.

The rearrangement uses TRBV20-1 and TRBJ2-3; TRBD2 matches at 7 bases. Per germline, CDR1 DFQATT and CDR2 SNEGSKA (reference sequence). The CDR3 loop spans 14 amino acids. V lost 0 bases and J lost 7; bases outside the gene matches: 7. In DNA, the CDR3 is TGCAGTGCTAGAGACCAGCGGGGACCGAATACGCAGTATTTT. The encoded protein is CSARDQRGPNTQYF.

The DNA for the CDR3 is TGTGCCAGCTCGCCCGCGACAGCCTACGAGCAGTACTTC. Its translation: CASSPATAYEQYF. The chain is built from TRBV18 and TRBJ2-7; D might be TRBD1 (5 bases). Germline V lookup: CDR1 KGHSH, CDR2 LQKENI. Trimming stripped 6 bases from V and 2 bases from J, with 11 bases between. This CDR3 is 13 amino acids long.

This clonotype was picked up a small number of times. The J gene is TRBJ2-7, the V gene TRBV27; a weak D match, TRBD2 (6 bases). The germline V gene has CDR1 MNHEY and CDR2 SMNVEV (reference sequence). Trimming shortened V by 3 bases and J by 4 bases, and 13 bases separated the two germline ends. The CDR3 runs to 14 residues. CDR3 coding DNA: TGTGCCAGCAGTTTTAGAGCGGGTTATTACGAGCAGTACTTC. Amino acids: CASSFRAGYYEQYF.